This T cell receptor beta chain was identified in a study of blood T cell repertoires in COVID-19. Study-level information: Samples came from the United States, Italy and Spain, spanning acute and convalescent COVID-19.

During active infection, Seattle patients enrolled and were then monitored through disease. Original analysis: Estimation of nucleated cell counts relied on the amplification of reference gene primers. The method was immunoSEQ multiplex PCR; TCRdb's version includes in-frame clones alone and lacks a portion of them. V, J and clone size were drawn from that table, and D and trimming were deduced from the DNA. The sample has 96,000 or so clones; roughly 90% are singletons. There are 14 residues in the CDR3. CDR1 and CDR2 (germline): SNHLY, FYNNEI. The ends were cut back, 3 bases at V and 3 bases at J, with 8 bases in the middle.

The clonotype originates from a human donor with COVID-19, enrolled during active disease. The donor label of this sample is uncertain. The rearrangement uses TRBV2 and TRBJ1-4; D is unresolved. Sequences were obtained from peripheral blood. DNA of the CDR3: TGTGCCAGCAGTGACGGCAGCGCTAATGAAAAACTGTTTTTT. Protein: CASSDGSANEKLFF.